These T cell receptor beta chains were read from a single sample in a study of Ad26.COV2.S vaccination and SARS-CoV-2 variants. Generated by immunoSEQ multiplex PCR, the TCRdb table keeps only in-frame clones and is missing some. The sample shows hundreds of thousands of clones, 75% to 90% of them seen only once. The source material was peripheral blood, sampled in a trial of Ad26.COV2.S vaccine versus placebo. These receptors originate from a person aged 18-60 years who received the Ad26.COV2.S COVID-19 vaccine or a placebo. The conserved cysteine and the conserved F or W are not part of the CDR3 here.

V gene	J gene	CDR3 length	CDR3 protein
TRBV18	TRBJ2-1	12	ASSRAGTSNEQF
TRBV7-2	TRBJ2-7	12	ASSPQGAQLEQY
TRBV6-2/TRBV6-3	TRBJ2-7	11	ASSYSSRLEQY
TRBV28	TRBJ1-1	12	ASSLRRRNTEAF
TRBV5-4	TRBJ1-2	14	ASSLAATGKDYGYT
TRBV6-1	TRBJ2-7	13	ASSDGLAGAYEQY
TRBV18	TRBJ2-7	12	ASSSPEVSYEQY
TRBV7-8	TRBJ2-7	13	ASSFEPTGTYEQY
TRBV12-3/TRBV12-4	TRBJ2-7	9	ASSTGSEQY
TRBV18	TRBJ2-7	14	ASSPSGLAGEGEQY
TRBV28	TRBJ2-1	13	ASSLWRDSYNEQF
TRBV6-6	TRBJ2-7	11	ASSRTGSYEQY
TRBV20-1	TRBJ2-7	13	SASSTSGGAYEQY
TRBV9	TRBJ1-5	13	ASSVGGAGDQPQH
TRBV5-8	TRBJ1-1	13	ASSSQGYLNTEAF
TRBV5-6	TRBJ1-4	14	ASRRQGGLPNEKLF
TRBV27	TRBJ1-1	11	ASSWGGKYEAF
TRBV2	TRBJ1-2	11	ASSQTVFYGYT
TRBV4-1	TRBJ2-3	14	ASSQVRDRSTDTQY
TRBV3-1/TRBV3-2	TRBJ2-7	12	ASSRLSRGYEQY
TRBV7-6	TRBJ2-2	13	ASSSRTANTGELF
TRBV7-2	TRBJ1-1	15	ASSLAEKTPLNTEAF
TRBV5-6	TRBJ2-3	14	ASSLVPGASPDTQY
TRBV4-2	TRBJ1-4	11	ASMDSSNEKLF
TRBV7-9	TRBJ2-7	12	ASSLSGVRYEQY
TRBV12-3/TRBV12-4	TRBJ2-7	11	ASSLDRAYEQY
TRBV28	TRBJ1-1	14	ASTPGGAQARTEAF
TRBV28	TRBJ1-2	12	ASRFRDDGYGYT
TRBV5-1	TRBJ2-1	14	ASSEGSQGVAEEQF
TRBV12-3/TRBV12-4	TRBJ1-1	11	ASSLDRGPEAF
TRBV5-1	TRBJ1-1	12	ASSLAKGRTEAF
TRBV29-1	TRBJ2-5	10	SALDPSETQY
TRBV9	TRBJ1-1	12	ASSPGPMNTEAF
TRBV7-2	TRBJ1-2	12	ASTFVDYLYGYT
TRBV2	TRBJ2-1	13	ASSEGRGFNNEQF
TRBV7-2	TRBJ1-2	11	ASSFSGVYGYT
TRBV15	TRBJ2-7	13	ATSRPGQGVREQY
TRBV6-6	TRBJ1-1	12	ASRFDRENTEAF
TRBV2	TRBJ2-6	13	ASSPDRGANLVLT
TRBV11-2	TRBJ2-7	11	ASSLDLGSEQY
TRBV18	TRBJ1-5	14	ASSPRPGGLVGPQH
TRBV4-2	TRBJ2-1	13	ASSQERGGYNEQF
TRBV7-9	TRBJ1-1	14	ASSLALVQANTEAF
TRBV7-9	TRBJ1-2	11	ASSPTGQGGYT
TRBV27	TRBJ2-2	11	ASSLAGTGELF
TRBV19	TRBJ1-1	9	ASRKTAEAF
TRBV4-1	TRBJ1-5	12	ASSDRAKGQPQH
TRBV18	TRBJ2-3	13	ASSLAGVRSDTQY
TRBV15	TRBJ1-6	11	ATSMSRNSPLH
TRBV15	TRBJ2-1	9	ATSAYNEQF
TRBV10-3	TRBJ2-5	11	ASRDSNQETQY
TRBV20-1	TRBJ1-5	11	SASLGFDQPQH
TRBV14	TRBJ2-2	14	ASSLWDRGRTGELF
TRBV11-3	TRBJ2-7	11	ASSLGRAHEQY
TRBV5-8	TRBJ2-7	10	ASSFTLYEQY
TRBV7-6	TRBJ2-3	14	ASSRRGQGGADTQY
TRBV4-2	TRBJ1-1	12	ASSQEGGNTEAF
TRBV6-1	TRBJ1-4	13	ASSDRGIGNEKLF
TRBV9	TRBJ2-1	13	ASSAGLAGVNEQF
TRBV6-5	TRBJ2-5	9	ASRQRETQY